This TCR beta chain was obtained from a study of blood T cell repertoires in COVID-19. Recruitment covered roughly 22 US areas and drew participants whose ages spanned roughly 18 to 90 years. This table comes from immunoSEQ multiplex PCR, and its TCRdb copy is limited to in-frame clones, with some not included. Of 300,000 or so clones listed, roughly 87% are singletons. The CDR3 sequence is 15 residues long. V trimming: 5 bases; J trimming: 9 bases; junction bases outside the gene matches: 10. Germline V gene sequence: CDR1 LNHDA, CDR2 SQIVND (reference sequence). The V and J genes are TRBV19 and TRBJ1-6, with 7 nucleotides matching TRBD1. The sample comprised PBMCs or T cells enriched from blood (not recorded which). This clonotype was obtained from a young woman who had recovered from COVID-19. The CDR3: CASSPVTGSSSPLHF. The CDR3 DNA is TGTGCCAGTAGTCCCGTGACAGGGTCGTCTTCACCCCTCCACTTT.